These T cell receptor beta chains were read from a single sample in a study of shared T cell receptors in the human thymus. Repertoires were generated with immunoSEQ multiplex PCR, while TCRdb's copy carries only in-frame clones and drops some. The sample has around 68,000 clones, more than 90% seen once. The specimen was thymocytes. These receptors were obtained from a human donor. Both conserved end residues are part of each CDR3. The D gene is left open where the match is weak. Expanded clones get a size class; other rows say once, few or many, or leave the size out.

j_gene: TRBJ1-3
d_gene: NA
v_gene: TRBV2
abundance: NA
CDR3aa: CAGTGVGRGNTIYF
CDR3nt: TGTGCCGGTACTGGGGTAGGCCGAGGAAACACCATATATTTT

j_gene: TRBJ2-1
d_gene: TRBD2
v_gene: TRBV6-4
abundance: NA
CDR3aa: CASSGLAGVLSYNEQFF
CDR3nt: TGTGCCAGCAGCGGACTAGCGGGGGTTTTGTCCTACAATGAGCAGTTCTTC

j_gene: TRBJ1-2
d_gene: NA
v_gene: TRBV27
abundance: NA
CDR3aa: CASSFSGWGGYTF
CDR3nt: TGTGCCAGCAGTTTTTCAGGGTGGGGTGGCTACACCTTC

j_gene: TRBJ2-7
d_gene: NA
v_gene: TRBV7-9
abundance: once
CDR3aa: CASRQDGAGYEQYF
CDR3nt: TGTGCCAGCAGGCAGGATGGGGCGGGATACGAGCAGTACTTC

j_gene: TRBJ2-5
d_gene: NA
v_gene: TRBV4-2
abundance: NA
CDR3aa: CASSQAPQTGTSKETQYF
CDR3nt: TGTGCCAGCAGCCAAGCCCCTCAGACCGGGACATCGAAAGAGACCCAGTACTTC

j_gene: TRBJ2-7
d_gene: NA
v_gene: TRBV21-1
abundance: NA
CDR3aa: CASSKETGVYVYEQYF
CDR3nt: TGTGCCAGCAGCAAGGAGACAGGGGTGTACGTCTACGAGCAGTACTTC

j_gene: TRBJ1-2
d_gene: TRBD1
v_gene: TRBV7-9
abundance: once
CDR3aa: CASSLGTGDGYTF
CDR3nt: TGTGCCAGCAGCTTAGGAACAGGGGATGGCTACACCTTC

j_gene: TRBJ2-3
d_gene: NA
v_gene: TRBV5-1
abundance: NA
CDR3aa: CASSLGGDGAQYF
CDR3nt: TGCGCCAGCAGCTTGGGTGGAGATGGGGCGCAGTATTTT

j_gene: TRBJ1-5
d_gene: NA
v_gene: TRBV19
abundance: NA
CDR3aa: CASNPQDKDLNQPQHF
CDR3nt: TGTGCCAGTAACCCCCAGGACAAGGATCTTAATCAGCCCCAGCATTTT

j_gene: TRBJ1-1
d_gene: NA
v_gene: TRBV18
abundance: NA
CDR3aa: CASSLGVNTEAFF
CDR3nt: TGTGCCAGCTCATTAGGGGTGAACACTGAAGCTTTCTTT

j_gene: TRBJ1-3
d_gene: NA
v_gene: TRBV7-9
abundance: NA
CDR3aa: CASSLALRGSGNTIYF
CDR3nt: TGTGCCAGCAGCTTAGCTCTAAGGGGGTCTGGAAACACCATATATTTT

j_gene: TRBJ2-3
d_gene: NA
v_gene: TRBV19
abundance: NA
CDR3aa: CASSIDPPQSSTDTQYF
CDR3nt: TGTGCCAGTAGTATAGACCCCCCGCAGAGCAGCACAGATACGCAGTATTTT

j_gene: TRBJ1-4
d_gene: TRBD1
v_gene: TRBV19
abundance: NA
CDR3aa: CASSMTGTGRLTNEKLFF
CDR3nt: TGTGCCAGTAGCATGACCGGGACAGGGAGGTTAACTAATGAAAAACTGTTTTTT

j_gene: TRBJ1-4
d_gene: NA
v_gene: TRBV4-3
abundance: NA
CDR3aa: CASSQHPRTGQGNEKLFF
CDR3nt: TGCGCCAGCAGCCAACACCCCCGGACGGGCCAGGGGAATGAAAAACTGTTTTTT